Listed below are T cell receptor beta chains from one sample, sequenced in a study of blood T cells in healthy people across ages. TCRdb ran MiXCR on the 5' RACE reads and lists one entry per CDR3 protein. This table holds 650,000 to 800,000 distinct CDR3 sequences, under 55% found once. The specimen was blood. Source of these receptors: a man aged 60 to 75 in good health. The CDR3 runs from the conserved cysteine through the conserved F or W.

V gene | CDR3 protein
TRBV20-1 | CSARPLGRDYEQYF
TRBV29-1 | CSVVGWEAYEQYF
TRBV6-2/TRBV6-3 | CASSYSYREEWYEQYF
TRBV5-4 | CASSLGGSRSYEQYF
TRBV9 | CASSTPILSTDTQYF
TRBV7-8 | CASSRDRVSRQPQHF
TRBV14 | CASSQDLGQRGYTF
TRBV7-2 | CASRSLGNGVNIQYF
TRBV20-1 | CSARGRTASTDTQYF
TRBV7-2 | CASSLVSRETQYF
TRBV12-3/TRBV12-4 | CASSFWLQRGEEQYF
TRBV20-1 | CSARGQGGGKNIQYF
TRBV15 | CATSRDGRESEQFF
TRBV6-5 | CASSYSRGQPQHF
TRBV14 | CASSHRRGNQETQYF
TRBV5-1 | CASSLAGLAGGRNEQFF
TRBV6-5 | CASSYSDRDYNSPPHF
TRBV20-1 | CSALALGGYSYNEQYF
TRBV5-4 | CASSRSPLGSGNTIYF
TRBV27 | CASATRTDTQYF
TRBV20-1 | CSARDRSSNSPLHF
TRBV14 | CASSQDQGGRPHDEQFF
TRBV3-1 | CASSPSGDHWGPEAFF
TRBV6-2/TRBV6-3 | CASTYRSEQFF
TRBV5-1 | CASSLGAPPPVTQYF
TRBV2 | CASLEHTTNEKLFF
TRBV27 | CASSLFSWHEQFF
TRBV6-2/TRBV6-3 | CATMRGYEQYF
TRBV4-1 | CASSSQNEVPNTGELFF
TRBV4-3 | CASSQDRLGGDATQYF
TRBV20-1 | CSAREDQDTQYF
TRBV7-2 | CASSLLATTTNYGYTF
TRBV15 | CATGRGGASYEQYF
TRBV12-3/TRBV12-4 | CASSPAGVSTDTQYF
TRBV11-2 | CASSLRSGTLNTGELFF
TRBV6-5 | CASRRRAPRTADTQYF
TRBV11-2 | CASSAPTSGNEQFF
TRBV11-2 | CASSSRGGFDNEQFF
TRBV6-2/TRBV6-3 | CASSPRLRTQETQYF
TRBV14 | CASSQEVGLNANEQFF
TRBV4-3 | CASSQQLAGGIYNEQFF
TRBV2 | CASRGGSERGYTF
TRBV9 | CASSVSPGTVSSGANVLTF
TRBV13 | CASSVGGPSTDTQYF
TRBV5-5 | CASSLGQGITYEQYF
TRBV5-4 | CASSKQGASSYEQYF
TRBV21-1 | CASSPARVPYEQFF
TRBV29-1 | CSVVVGQGSYEQYF
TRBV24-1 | CATVPRGNTDTQYF
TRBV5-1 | CASSTMPGSGANVLTF
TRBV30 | CAWSFARNTEAFF